This T cell receptor beta chain was retrieved from a study of T cell clonality in common variable immunodeficiency. This clone was found many times. Its antigen remains unknown. The sequence runs out 3 residues before the end of the CDR3; the remainder is reconstructed from the germline J gene. CDR1 GTSNPN and CDR2 SVGIG come from the germline V gene (reference sequence). The CDR3 runs to 13 residues. The V and J ends lost 4 bases and 1 base respectively, with 10 bases between them. Study results and limitations: Repertoire-complication correlations in CVID were limited by patient heterogeneity. Shared TCRbeta clones were fewer between CVID subjects than controls.

Donors gave roughly 4.5 to 9 ml heparinized peripheral whole blood. Using immunoSEQ multiplex PCR, the repertoire was profiled, and TCRdb retains in-frame clones only, with some absent. The sample contains tens of thousands of clones, none of them singletons. This receptor was taken from a person between 18 and 69 years old in good health. Sequenced: peripheral blood mononuclear cells. The V gene is TRBV30, the J gene TRBJ1-2; no firm D call. The CDR3 DNA, read in part, is TGTGCCTGGACCCCAGATCTTAACTATGGC. Encoded protein: CAWTPDLNYG. The CDR3 as a whole reads CAWTPDLNYGYTF.